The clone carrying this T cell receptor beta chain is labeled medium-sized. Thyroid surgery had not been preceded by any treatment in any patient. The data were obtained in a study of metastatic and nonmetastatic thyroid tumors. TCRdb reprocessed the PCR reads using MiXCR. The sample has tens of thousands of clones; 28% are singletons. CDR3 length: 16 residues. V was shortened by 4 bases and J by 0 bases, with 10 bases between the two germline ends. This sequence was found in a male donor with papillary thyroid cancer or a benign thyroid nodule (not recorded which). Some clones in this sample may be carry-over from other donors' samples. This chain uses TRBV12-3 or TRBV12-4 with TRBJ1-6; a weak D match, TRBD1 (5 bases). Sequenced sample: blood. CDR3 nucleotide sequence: TGTGCCAGCAGTTGGGGACCTAACTCCTATAATTCACCCCTCCACTTT. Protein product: CASSWGPNSYNSPLHF.